This T cell receptor (beta chain) was identified during a study of blood T cell repertoires in COVID-19. Per germline, CDR1 SGHVS and CDR2 FQNEAQ. V was cut by 4 bases and J by 4 bases, with 10 bases left in between. The CDR3 has 14 residues. Sequencing was performed with immunoSEQ multiplex PCR; in TCRdb, only in-frame clones are kept and a portion is missing. The sample lists about 130,000 clones; about 85% were seen once. Sequences were obtained from peripheral blood. The TCR was taken from a woman of 80 years or more with COVID-19, enrolled during active disease. The chain couples TRBV7-8 to TRBJ2-2; no reliable D call. Written as DNA, the CDR3 is TGTGCCAGCAGCTCCTTACCCGGCACCGGGGAGCTGTTTTTT. Translation gives CASSSLPGTGELFF.